This TCR beta chain was recovered during a study of T cell responses to AZD1222 COVID-19 vaccine. Overall study findings and caveats: Two AZD1222 doses significantly raised spike-specific TCR breadth and depth over controls.

The CDR3 extends over 15 amino acids. V was trimmed by 2 bases and J by 2 bases, leaving 14 bases between them. The germline gives CDR1 SGDLS, CDR2 YYNGEE. This clone appeared a few times. The antigen remains unidentified. Sequencing was performed with immunoSEQ multiplex PCR; in TCRdb, only in-frame clones are kept and a portion is missing. The sample shows about 120,000 clones, 75% to 90% of them seen only once. The material sequenced was peripheral blood, taken on day 0 of AZD1222 vaccination. V gene TRBV9 combines with J gene TRBJ2-7; no reliable D call. The clonotype originates from an adult in good health. CDR3 DNA sequence: TGTGCCAGCAGCGTTTCGGAGAACAGCCCCTACGAGCAGTACTTC. This sequence encodes CASSVSENSPYEQYF.